This entry lists 31 T cell receptor beta chains sequenced from one sample in a study of long-term antiretroviral therapy in people with HIV. They ran version v3.0 of the immunoSEQ assay at survey level. Produced via immunoSEQ multiplex PCR; TCRdb's table is partial and in-frame only. The table includes 25,000 to 35,000 clones, approximately 83% detected once. The sequencing here drew on unsorted PBMCs, taken 0.8 years before starting antiretroviral therapy. The source of these receptors is a man aged 18 to 29 with HIV.

The chain recombines TRBV7-6 with TRBJ2-1; 11 nucleotides match TRBD2. This CDR3 spans 17 amino acids. Trimming at V came to 4 bases and at J to 6 bases, leaving 11 bases not matched to a gene. Looked up from germline, CDR1 is SGHVS and CDR2 is FNYEAQ. This CDR3 reads CASSSLAGGPPPNEQFF. CDR3 bases: TGTGCCAGCAGCTCGCTAGCGGGAGGCCCGCCTCCCAATGAGCAGTTCTTC.

This clone was counted a single time. V usage is TRBV7-9 and J usage is TRBJ1-1; 8 bases agree with TRBD1. CDR3 size: 18 residues. Germline V lookup: CDR1 SEHNR, CDR2 FQNEAQ (reference sequence). Unmatched junction bases numbered 15, after V lost 1 base and J lost 5 bases. CDR3 sequence: CASSLERWRSDRGTEAFF. As DNA, the CDR3 is TGTGCCAGCAGCTTAGAAAGATGGCGAAGTGACAGGGGAACTGAAGCTTTCTTT.

This clone was recorded once. The V and J genes are TRBV10-3 and TRBJ2-1; D possibly corresponds to TRBD2 (6 bases). Germline V gene lookup returns CDR1 ENHRY and CDR2 SYGVKD. The CDR3 is made up of 14 amino acids. V lost 10 bases to trimming and J lost 9 bases, with 22 bases between them. CDR3 nucleotide sequence: TGTGCCACCAGGCGGGGACCCCCCTTATCTGAGCAGTTCTTC. It encodes CATRRGPPLSEQFF.

This clone was seen once. The J gene is TRBJ1-1, the V gene TRBV6-1; D is unresolved. This CDR3 comprises 17 residues. Trimming left V 4 bases short and J 6 bases short, with 24 bases between. The germline V gene encodes CDR1 MNHNS and CDR2 SASEGT. CDR3 coding DNA: TGTGCCAGCAGTGCACGGGGTTTTAGCCACGTGAGGGCTGAAGCTTTCTTT. It yields the protein CASSARGFSHVRAEAFF.

The CDR3 DNA reads as TGTGCTAGTGGTTTAAACGTTCCGGGAATGAACACTGAAGCTTTCTTT. As protein: CASGLNVPGMNTEAFF. The chain has TRBV12-5 and TRBJ1-1, with unresolved D. This CDR3 is built from 16 residues. Germline V lookup: CDR1 LGHNT, CDR2 FRNRAP. Deletions cut 3 bases from V and 0 bases from J, with 14 bases between.

This chain connects TRBV5-1 to TRBJ2-7; D unresolved. CDR3 length equals 14 residues. Germline CDR1 is SGHRS and CDR2 is YFSETQ. V lost 7 bases, J lost 2 bases, and 16 bases lay in between. The CDR3 reads CASAWGIPAYEQYF. As DNA, the CDR3 is TGCGCCAGCGCCTGGGGAATCCCGGCCTACGAGCAGTACTTC.

This clone was detected once. V and J are TRBV5-4 and TRBJ1-5; TRBD1 aligns across 7 bases. This CDR3 spans 13 amino acids. The V gene's germline CDR1 is SGHNT and CDR2 YYREEE (reference sequence). Losses at the gene ends were 4 bases for V and 7 bases for J; bases not matched to a gene: 5. CDR3 amino acids: CASSGQDGQPQHF. The DNA for the CDR3 is TGTGCCAGCAGCGGACAGGACGGCCAGCCCCAGCATTTT. Variable domain in full (rest from reference TRBV5-4 and TRBJ1-5): ETGVTQSPTHLIKTRGQQVTLRCSSQSGHNTVSWYQQALGQGPQFIFQYYREEENGRGNFPPRFSGLQFPNYSSELNVNALELDDSALYLCASSGQDGQPQHFGDGTRLSIL.

CDR3 sequence: CASSLGPALNTEAFF. Here the CDR3 DNA reads TGTGCCAGCAGTTTAGGTCCGGCTTTGAACACTGAAGCTTTCTTT. The chain combines TRBV27 with TRBJ1-1; no reliable D call. The V and J ends lost 2 bases and 0 bases respectively, with 10 bases between them. The length of the CDR3 is 15 residues. The germline CDR1 and CDR2 sequences are MNHEY and SMNVEV (reference sequence).

This chain links TRBV7-2 with TRBJ1-2; TRBD1 aligns across 8 bases. The V and J ends lost 5 bases and 12 bases, in that order; junction bases with no gene match: 8. The CDR3 spans 12 residues. Per the germline V gene, CDR1 is SGHTA and CDR2 is FQGNSA. CDR3 sequence: CASSPPDRANTF. The CDR3 region has the DNA TGTGCCAGCAGCCCCCCGGACAGGGCGAACACCTTC. The variable domain in full, completed from reference TRBV7-2 and TRBJ1-2, reads GAGVSQSPSNKVTEKGKDVELRCDPISGHTALYWYRQSLGQGLEFLIYFQGNSAPDKSGLPSDRFSAERTGGSVSTLTIQRTQQEDSAVYLCASSPPDRANTFGSGTRLTVV.

The rearrangement links TRBV6-5 to TRBJ2-5; D might be TRBD2 (6 bases). The V end lost 0 bases, the J end lost 4 bases, and 12 bases lay between the germline ends. This CDR3 region has 15 residues. CDR1 and CDR2 (germline): MNHEY, SVGAGI. The CDR3, as DNA: TGTGCCAGCAGTTACTCGTCTGAGGGAGGAGAGACCCAGTACTTC. It codes for CASSYSSEGGETQYF.

The chain couples TRBV30 to TRBJ1-3; no clear D. Trimming pared 2 bases from V and 0 bases from J, leaving 8 bases between. Germline V gene lookup returns CDR1 GTSNPN and CDR2 SVGIG (reference sequence). The CDR3 runs to 14 residues. The CDR3 region is CAWSTGSSGNTIYF. CDR3 nucleotide sequence: TGTGCCTGGAGTACTGGGAGCTCTGGAAACACCATATATTTT.

J is TRBJ2-6 and V is TRBV9, with TRBD1 as a possible D gene (5 bases). The CDR3 runs 15 residues. Germline V CDR1 and CDR2: SGDLS, YYNGEE. The germline V and J ends were trimmed by 5 bases and 4 bases, with 13 bases remaining between them. The CDR3 sequence is CASSSDGAGANVLTF. The CDR3 bases are TGTGCCAGCAGTTCAGATGGGGCCGGGGCCAACGTCCTGACTTTC. The complete variable domain, with remaining parts taken from reference TRBV9 and TRBJ2-6, reads DSGVTQTPKHLITATGQRVTLRCSPRSGDLSVYWYQQSLDQGLQFLIQYYNGEERAKGNILERFSAQQFPDLHSELNLSSLELGDSALYFCASSSDGAGANVLTFGAGSRLTVL.

The rearrangement joins TRBV4-3 to TRBJ1-1; D not resolved. This CDR3 region has 15 residues. From germline, CDR1 is LGHNA and CDR2 YSLEER. Deletions cut 1 base from V and 0 bases from J, with 9 bases between. The CDR3 spells CASSQVKTLNTEAFF. The CDR3 DNA reads as TGCGCCAGCAGCCAAGTAAAGACCCTGAACACTGAAGCTTTCTTT.

In this sample, this clone turned up a few times. The genes are TRBV19 and TRBJ2-7; 9 bases map to TRBD2. The CDR3 loop spans 15 amino acids. V lost 0 bases, J lost 4 bases, and 4 bases stayed unmatched. The germline V gene has CDR1 LNHDA and CDR2 SQIVND (reference sequence). The CDR3 DNA follows: TGTGCCAGTAGTATAGAGCCGGGACTAGCTTACGAGCAGTACTTC. This sequence encodes CASSIEPGLAYEQYF.

The chain is built from TRBV4-3 and TRBJ2-1; the match to TRBD2 covers 11 bases. Trimming at V came to 0 bases and at J to 6 bases, leaving 10 bases not matched to a gene. Germline assignment: CDR1 LGHNA and CDR2 YSLEER. The CDR3 spans 18 residues. CDR3 protein: CASSQDIPSGRLGNEQFF. Here the CDR3 DNA reads TGCGCCAGCAGCCAAGATATCCCTAGCGGGAGGCTAGGCAATGAGCAGTTCTTC.

This clone was counted a single time. The J gene is TRBJ1-1, the V gene TRBV11-3, with 7 bases lining up with TRBD1. This CDR3 spans 15 amino acids. The V and J ends lost 5 bases and 4 bases, in that order; junction bases with no gene match: 10. The germline gives CDR1 SGHNT, CDR2 YENEEA. The DNA of the CDR3 is TGTGCCAGCAGCGGAAGGGACAGTGCGGGCACTGAAGCTTTCTTT. Amino acid sequence: CASSGRDSAGTEAFF. Variable domain in full (rest from reference TRBV11-3 and TRBJ1-1): EAGVVQSPRYKIIEKKQPVAFWCNPISGHNTLYWYLQNLGQGPELLIRYENEEAVDDSQLPKDRFSAERLKGVDSTLKIQPAELGDSAVYLCASSGRDSAGTEAFFGQGTRLTVV.

The V call is TRBV5-1, the J call TRBJ1-1, with no clear D. There are 14 residues in the CDR3. V was shortened by 1 base and J by 4 bases, with 11 bases between the two germline ends. Germline CDR1 and CDR2: SGHRS and YFSETQ. The CDR3 nucleotides read TGCGCCAGCAGCTTGAGTGGGCAACGCACTGAAGCTTTCTTT. This codes for CASSLSGQRTEAFF.

The rearrangement links TRBV19 to TRBJ2-1; TRBD2 matches at 7 bases. Germline-derived CDR1 and CDR2 are LNHDA and SQIVND (reference sequence). Trimming at V came to 3 bases and at J to 1 base, leaving 12 bases not matched to a gene. The CDR3 length is 18 residues. In nucleotides, the CDR3 is TGTGCCAGTAGTATCGGGGGTCTCGGGGGGAGGTCCTACAATGAGCAGTTCTTC. It yields the protein CASSIGGLGGRSYNEQFF.

The rearrangement joins TRBV18 to TRBJ2-4, with D unclear. V lost 2 bases, J lost 7 bases, and 15 bases lay in between. This CDR3 is 15 amino acids long. Germline CDR1 and CDR2: KGHSH and LQKENI. CDR3 loop: CASSPGPTDNNIQYF. Written as DNA, the CDR3 is TGTGCCAGCTCACCAGGGCCGACCGACAATAACATTCAGTACTTC.

The V gene is TRBV5-1, the J gene TRBJ2-3; unclear D gene. Germline CDR1 reads SGHRS; CDR2 reads YFSETQ. The V gene lost 2 bases and the J gene lost 2 bases, with 9 bases spanning the gap. CDR3 length equals 14 residues. CDR3 amino acids: CASSFGSSTDTQYF. In DNA, the CDR3 is TGCGCCAGCAGCTTCGGCAGCTCCACAGATACGCAGTATTTT.

The chain couples TRBV19 to TRBJ2-5; D not resolved. The V end was cut by 3 bases, the J end by 2 bases, with 16 bases between. The CDR3 sequence is 16 residues long. Germline-derived CDR1 and CDR2 are LNHDA and SQIVND (reference sequence). CDR3 residues: CASSMNSANRQETQYF. CDR3 nucleotides: TGTGCCAGTAGTATGAATTCTGCGAACCGTCAAGAGACCCAGTACTTC. The full variable domain, completed using reference TRBV19 and TRBJ2-5, is DGGITQSPKYLFRKEGQNVTLSCEQNLNHDAMYWYRQDPGQGLRLIYYSQIVNDFQKGDIAEGYSVSREKKESFPLTVTSAQKNPTAFYLCASSMNSANRQETQYFGPGTRLLVL.

V gene TRBV7-2 combines with J gene TRBJ2-3, with D perhaps TRBD1 or TRBD2 (5 bases each). The CDR3 is 17 amino acids. V was clipped by 4 bases and J by 1 base, with 18 bases between them. CDR1 is SGHTA and CDR2 is FQGNSA in the germline V gene. The CDR3, as DNA: TGTGCCAGCAGCTCTCAGCGGTGGGGCGGCGGCACAGATACGCAGTATTTT. Its translation is CASSSQRWGGGTDTQYF.

The V call is TRBV5-1, the J call TRBJ1-4, with no clear D. The CDR3 contains 12 residues. The germline V gene encodes CDR1 SGHRS and CDR2 YFSETQ. The germline V and J ends were trimmed by 0 bases and 5 bases, with 2 bases remaining between them. The CDR3 sequence is CASSLANEKLFF. The DNA for the CDR3 is TGCGCCAGCAGCTTGGCCAATGAAAAACTGTTTTTT.

This clone was found a few times. The CDR3 coding sequence is TGCGCCAGCAGCCAAGGAGTGAGGTACGAGCAGTACTTC. This sequence encodes CASSQGVRYEQYF. The chain joins TRBV4-1 to TRBJ2-7; D is undetermined. Germline loops: CDR1 MGHRA, CDR2 YSYEKL. The V and J ends lost 1 base and 4 bases respectively, with 8 bases between them. The CDR3 totals 13 residues.

The rearrangement links TRBV5-6 to TRBJ1-6; D perhaps matches TRBD1 (6 bases). Germline V gene sequence: CDR1 SGHDT, CDR2 YYEEEE. CDR3 length equals 15 residues. Deletions cut 5 bases from V and 8 bases from J, with 17 bases between. The CDR3: CASSSYIEGDSPLHF. The CDR3 coding sequence is TGTGCCAGCAGTTCCTACATCGAGGGGGATTCACCCCTCCACTTT.

The chain recombines TRBV19 with TRBJ1-1; weak D call: TRBD1 (6 bases). This CDR3 has 17 residues. V lost 3 bases and J 0 bases, leaving 17 bases between the germline ends. CDR1 is LNHDA and CDR2 is SQIVND in the germline V gene (reference sequence). CDR3 nucleotide sequence: TGTGCCAGTAGTATCCTTGGCAGGGGACTCATGAACACTGAAGCTTTCTTT. As protein: CASSILGRGLMNTEAFF.

The rearrangement joins TRBV6-6 to TRBJ1-1; tentatively, D is TRBD1 (6 bases). Germline CDR1 MNHNY, CDR2 SVGAGI (reference sequence). Deletions cut 6 bases from V and 4 bases from J, with 9 bases between. The length of the CDR3 is 12 residues. The CDR3 coding sequence is TGTGCCAGCAGGGGGGGGGCCACTGAAGCTTTCTTT. Its protein product is CASRGGATEAFF.

In its sample, this clone was seen a few times. The V call is TRBV28, the J call TRBJ1-5, with 7 bases identical to TRBD1. Germline-derived CDR1 and CDR2 are MDHEN and SYDVKM. V gave up 3 bases and J gave up 3 bases; unmatched junction bases: 8. The CDR3 spans 16 residues. The CDR3 protein is CASSFYRGRVNQPQHF. The CDR3 DNA is TGTGCCAGCAGTTTCTATAGGGGGCGCGTCAATCAGCCCCAGCATTTT.

The genes are TRBV29-1 and TRBJ1-5; D possibly corresponds to TRBD1 (5 bases). CDR3 length: 12 amino acids. Looked up from germline, CDR1 is SQVTM and CDR2 is ANQGSEA. The V gene lost 4 bases and the J gene lost 11 bases, with 15 bases spanning the gap. This CDR3 reads CSVVAAKGAQHF. In DNA form, the CDR3 reads TGCAGCGTTGTAGCGGCCAAAGGGGCCCAGCATTTT.

The chain joins TRBV27 to TRBJ1-1; D might be TRBD1 (5 bases). Germline CDR1 reads MNHEY; CDR2 reads SMNVEV (reference sequence). The CDR3 covers 13 residues. V lost 3 bases and J 4 bases, leaving 9 bases between the germline ends. The CDR3, as DNA: TGTGCCAGCAGTTTCGGTGGGGGCACTGAAGCTTTCTTT. Encoded protein: CASSFGGGTEAFF.

This clone was seen only once. The chain has TRBV7-9 and TRBJ1-3, with D possibly TRBD1 on 5 matching bases. This CDR3 has 13 amino acids. The germline V gene has CDR1 SEHNR and CDR2 FQNEAQ (reference sequence). Trimming took 6 bases from V and 2 from J, leaving 8 bases between them. The CDR3 reads CASSQGTGNTIYF. CDR3 coding DNA: TGTGCCAGCAGTCAGGGCACTGGAAACACCATATATTTT.